Below are 27 T cell receptor beta chains sequenced from a single sample in a study of T cell responses to AZD1222 COVID-19 vaccine. TCRdb keeps only in-frame clones here, not all; method: immunoSEQ multiplex PCR. The profile covers roughly 100,000 clones, with 75% to 90% appearing a single time and approximately 25% taken by the ten largest. This specimen was peripheral blood, taken on day 0 of AZD1222 vaccination. Source of these receptors: an adult in good health.

The chain links TRBV30 to TRBJ2-7, with unresolved D. Germline CDR1 and CDR2: GTSNPN and SVGIG (reference sequence). This CDR3 contains 11 residues. Trimming stripped 3 bases from V and 5 bases from J, with 8 bases between. The CDR3 sequence: CAWSPLHEQYF. As DNA, the CDR3 is TGTGCCTGGAGCCCCCTGCACGAGCAGTACTTC.

The rearrangement links TRBV7-2 to TRBJ2-5; D unclear. The germline CDR1 and CDR2 sequences are SGHTA and FQGNSA. The CDR3 contains 16 residues. Trimming took 2 bases from V and 5 from J, leaving 18 bases between them. DNA of the CDR3: TGTGCCAGCAGCTTATTGCTCACTATATCTTGGGAGACCCAGTACTTC. Protein sequence: CASSLLLTISWETQYF.

This clone was observed once. V is TRBV3-1 (or the pseudogene TRBV3-2) and J is TRBJ2-7; 8 bases line up with TRBD1. Germline values: CDR1 LGHDT, CDR2 YNNKEL (reference sequence). The V segment lost 1 base and the J segment 7 bases; nucleotides outside the gene matches: 6. This CDR3 is built from 14 residues. This chain's CDR3 is CASSQAGQGGEQYF. CDR3 DNA: TGTGCCAGCAGCCAAGCAGGACAGGGTGGAGAGCAGTACTTC.

The V and J genes are TRBV28 and TRBJ1-6, with TRBD1 as a possible D gene (5 bases). The CDR3 is 16 residues long. Trimming took off 5 bases at V and 7 bases at J, with 18 bases between the two ends. The germline V gene has CDR1 MDHEN and CDR2 SYDVKM. CDR3 protein: CASSPTEGLGNSPLHF. The CDR3 nucleotides are TGTGCCAGCAGTCCGACGGAGGGGCTCGGGAATTCACCCCTCCACTTT.

The chain recombines TRBV28 with TRBJ2-7; a weak D match, TRBD2 (6 bases). CDR1 is MDHEN, CDR2 SYDVKM, per germline. This CDR3 is 14 amino acids long. V lost 2 bases and J lost 6, with 14 bases in between. CDR3 coding DNA: TGTGCCAGCAGTTTACTGCGGACTACAGGCGAGCAGTACTTC. This codes for CASSLLRTTGEQYF.

A few counts support this clone. The CDR3 sequence: CASSMGRGLETQYF. The CDR3 nucleotides are TGTGCCAGTAGTATGGGCAGGGGGTTGGAGACCCAGTACTTC. This chain links TRBV19 with TRBJ2-5, with 7 bases matching TRBD1. Germline trimming cut 3 bases from V and 5 bases from J; bases unmatched to any gene: 6. The CDR3 runs 14 residues. The germline gives CDR1 LNHDA, CDR2 SQIVND (reference sequence).

The rearrangement joins TRBV7-9 to TRBJ1-1; D not resolved. The V gene lost 4 bases and the J gene lost 3 bases, with 18 bases spanning the gap. The CDR3 length is 16 residues. In germline, CDR1 is SEHNR, CDR2 FQNEAQ (reference sequence). In DNA form, the CDR3 reads TGTGCCAGCAGCTCCCCTCGGCGGGATGAAGACACTGAAGCTTTCTTT. Translated: CASSSPRRDEDTEAFF.

The rearrangement links TRBV6-5 to TRBJ2-5; 9 bases agree with TRBD1. The CDR3 consists of 13 residues. Per the germline V gene, CDR1 is MNHEY and CDR2 is SVGAGI. V was pared by 5 bases and J by 5 bases, with 3 bases of the junction left unmatched. This CDR3 is CASSRGQGETQYF. The CDR3 region has the DNA TGTGCCAGCAGTCGCGGACAGGGGGAGACCCAGTACTTC.

The chain uses TRBV6-5 and TRBJ2-5; 7 nucleotides align to TRBD1. Trimming cost V 6 bases and J 6 bases; bases outside gene matches: 13. Germline V gene sequence: CDR1 MNHEY, CDR2 SVGAGI. The CDR3 has 15 amino acids. The CDR3 protein is CASSLVPQGFKTQYF. DNA of the CDR3: TGTGCCAGCAGCTTAGTCCCACAGGGGTTTAAGACCCAGTACTTC.

The chain uses TRBV5-1 and TRBJ2-1; perhaps TRBD1 as D (6 bases). Deletions cut 5 bases from V and 4 bases from J, with 13 bases between. Germline-derived CDR1 and CDR2 are SGHRS and YFSETQ. This CDR3 contains 14 residues. The CDR3 DNA is TGCGCCAGCAGTGGACAGCCTCCATACAATGAGCAGTTCTTC. Its translation: CASSGQPPYNEQFF.

A single count supports this clone. This sequence joins TRBV7-2 and TRBJ2-7; TRBD1 agrees at 7 bases. Losses at the gene ends were 4 bases for V and 7 bases for J; bases not matched to a gene: 25. Looked up from germline, CDR1 is SGHTA and CDR2 is FQGNSA. The CDR3 is 19 amino acids. This chain's CDR3 is CASSSGEITGVRGYAEQYF. CDR3 DNA: TGTGCCAGCAGCTCAGGGGAGATTACAGGGGTCCGCGGTTACGCGGAGCAGTACTTC.

Concerning this clone itself: Mismatch with germline at one junction end may stem from a read error. The chain recombines TRBV6-2 or TRBV6-3 with TRBJ2-4; 8 nucleotides match TRBD1. The germline gives CDR1 MNHEY, CDR2 SVGEGT. The CDR3 has 12 amino acids. CDR3 nucleotide sequence: TGTGCCAGCAGCCACCCCAGGGGGCCACCGAACTTC. It specifies CASSHPRGPPNF.

The CDR3: CASSYSKGDGNQPQHF. The CDR3 nucleotides are TGTGCCAGCAGTTACTCGAAAGGGGATGGCAATCAGCCCCAGCATTTT. The chain uses TRBV6-6 and TRBJ1-5, with a weak D call TRBD1 (5 bases). This CDR3 region has 16 residues. Germline V gene data show CDR1 as MNHNY and CDR2 as SVGAGI (reference sequence). Trimming left V 0 bases short and J 2 bases short, with 11 bases between.

The CDR3 reads CASSEGRLVNEQYF. Written as DNA, the CDR3 is TGTGCCAGCAGTGAAGGCCGACTAGTTAACGAGCAGTACTTC. The chain employs TRBV2 and TRBJ2-7, with D tentatively TRBD2 (6 bases). The CDR3 has 14 amino acids. V lost 1 base, J lost 5 bases, and 12 bases lay in between. In germline, CDR1 is SNHLY, CDR2 FYNNEI.

As to this clone: The same CDR3 arises from other DNA sequences in this sample as well. The rearrangement links TRBV6-2 or TRBV6-3 to TRBJ2-1; D call uncertain. With 0 bases removed from V and 0 bases from J, the gap between germline ends came to 0 bases. CDR1 MNHEY and CDR2 SVGEGT come from the germline V gene. The CDR3 runs 13 residues. This CDR3 is CASSYSSYNEQFF. CDR3 nucleotides: TGTGCCAGCAGTTACTCCTCCTACAATGAGCAGTTCTTC.

This chain joins TRBV9 and TRBJ1-5; no firm D call. V was shortened by 0 bases and J by 7 bases, with 8 bases between the two germline ends. The CDR3 has 13 residues. CDR1 is SGDLS, CDR2 YYNGEE, per germline. The CDR3 nucleotides are TGTGCCAGCAGCGTAGACCTCAGACAGCCCCAGCATTTT. Residues: CASSVDLRQPQHF.

The chain combines TRBV10-3 with TRBJ2-5; 8 bases are shared with TRBD1. The CDR3 extends over 14 amino acids. Germline V gene sequence: CDR1 ENHRY, CDR2 SYGVKD. The ends lost 0 bases at V and 6 bases at J; junction bases unmatched: 3. The DNA of the CDR3 is TGTGCCATCAGTGAGTCAACAGGGGGGAAGACCCAGTACTTC. The encoded protein is CAISESTGGKTQYF.

In DNA, the CDR3 is TGTGCCACCGCCTACAGGGGCACCTACGAGCAGTACTTC. Protein product: CATAYRGTYEQYF. The chain joins TRBV27 to TRBJ2-7; 7 bases fit TRBD1. There are 13 residues in the CDR3. The germline gives CDR1 MNHEY, CDR2 SMNVEV (reference sequence). Trimming removed 10 bases from V and 2 bases from J; junction bases left unmatched: 8.

This clone was detected a few times. The chain combines TRBV14 with TRBJ2-1; TRBD2 matches at 11 bases. The trim removed 0 bases at V and 8 bases at J, leaving 9 bases unmatched. The CDR3 contains 17 residues. Germline CDR1 and CDR2: SGHDN and FVKESK. For the CDR3, the DNA is TGTGCCAGCAGCCAAGACCGCGGTAGCGGGAGGGCGGATGAGCAGTTCTTC. This translates into CASSQDRGSGRADEQFF. Full variable domain (remainder filled in from reference TRBV14 and TRBJ2-1): EAGVTQFPSHSVIEKGQTVTLRCDPISGHDNLYWYRRVMGKEIKFLLHFVKESKQDESGMPNNRFLAERTGGTYSTLKVQPAELEDSGVYFCASSQDRGSGRADEQFFGPGTRLTVL.

The rearrangement joins TRBV5-1 to TRBJ1-3; D is perhaps TRBD1 (6 bases). Germline V gene lookup returns CDR1 SGHRS and CDR2 YFSETQ. V was shortened by 4 bases and J by 4 bases, with 9 bases between the two germline ends. This CDR3 is built from 13 residues. This CDR3 is CASSEGGGNTIYF. In nucleotides, the CDR3 is TGCGCCAGCAGCGAGGGGGGAGGAAACACCATATATTTT.

J is TRBJ1-2 and V is TRBV7-6; 9 nucleotides match TRBD1. J gave up 2 bases and V 5 bases, and 6 bases lay outside the gene matches. The CDR3 length is 15 residues. CDR1 and CDR2 (germline): SGHVS, FNYEAQ. CDR3 bases: TGTGCCAGCAGCGCTCAGACAGGGGGAAACTATGGCTACACCTTC. This encodes CASSAQTGGNYGYTF. Full variable domain (outside the CDR3, taken from reference TRBV7-6 and TRBJ1-2): GAGVSQSPRYKVTKRGQDVALRCDPISGHVSLYWYRQALGQGPEFLTYFNYEAQQDKSGLPNDRFSAERPEGSISTLTIQRTEQRDSAMYRCASSAQTGGNYGYTFGSGTRLTVV.

The V and J genes are TRBV7-9 and TRBJ1-1; 11 bases line up with TRBD1. The CDR3 length is 14 residues. The germline CDR1 and CDR2 sequences are SEHNR and FQNEAQ (reference sequence). V trimming: 3 bases; J trimming: 5 bases; junction bases outside the gene matches: 2. The CDR3 loop is CASSFGQGATEAFF. The DNA of the CDR3 is TGTGCCAGCAGCTTCGGACAGGGGGCGACTGAAGCTTTCTTT.

This clone was observed once. J is TRBJ2-7 and V is TRBV4-3; 8 nucleotides align to TRBD2. V lost 0 bases and J lost 3; bases outside the gene matches: 7. CDR1 LGHNA and CDR2 YSLEER come from the germline V gene. The CDR3 totals 16 residues. The CDR3 reads CASSQEGTSNGYEQYF. The CDR3 DNA is TGCGCCAGCAGCCAAGAGGGGACTAGTAACGGCTACGAGCAGTACTTC.

V usage is TRBV28 and J usage is TRBJ2-7, with 7 positions matching TRBD1. V trimming: 6 bases; J trimming: 5 bases; junction bases outside the gene matches: 19. Germline V lookup: CDR1 MDHEN, CDR2 SYDVKM. The CDR3 has 17 residues. The CDR3 loop reads CASRSPTPGQLGNEQYF. CDR3 sequence (DNA): TGTGCCAGCAGATCACCGACCCCGGGACAGTTAGGAAACGAGCAGTACTTC.

This clone was counted once. The chain recombines TRBV30 with TRBJ2-1, with unresolved D. Germline V gives CDR1 GTSNPN, CDR2 SVGIG (reference sequence). The CDR3 is 11 residues long. V lost 2 bases and J 6 bases, leaving 5 bases between the germline ends. The CDR3 reads CAWSRPNEQFF. The CDR3 DNA follows: TGTGCCTGGAGTAGACCCAATGAGCAGTTCTTC.

The chain uses TRBV28 and TRBJ2-7, with 8 bases matching TRBD2. Germline V lookup: CDR1 MDHEN, CDR2 SYDVKM. The CDR3 is made up of 15 amino acids. V shed 5 bases and J 0 bases; nucleotides not matched to a gene: 6. CDR3 DNA sequence: TGTGCCAGCAGTCACCTAGCGGGCCCCTCCTACGAGCAGTACTTC. Its translation is CASSHLAGPSYEQYF.

The rearrangement uses TRBV7-2 and TRBJ1-1, with TRBD1 matching 7 bases. V was pared by 5 bases and J by 5 bases, with 8 bases of the junction left unmatched. Germline V gene data show CDR1 as SGHTA and CDR2 as FQGNSA. This CDR3 region has 14 residues. DNA for the CDR3: TGTGCCAGCAGCCCGACACAGGGGTGGACTGAAGCTTTCTTT. Translating it yields CASSPTQGWTEAFF. The complete variable domain, with remaining parts taken from reference TRBV7-2 and TRBJ1-1, reads GAGVSQSPSNKVTEKGKDVELRCDPISGHTALYWYRQSLGQGLEFLIYFQGNSAPDKSGLPSDRFSAERTGGSVSTLTIQRTQQEDSAVYLCASSPTQGWTEAFFGQGTRLTVV.